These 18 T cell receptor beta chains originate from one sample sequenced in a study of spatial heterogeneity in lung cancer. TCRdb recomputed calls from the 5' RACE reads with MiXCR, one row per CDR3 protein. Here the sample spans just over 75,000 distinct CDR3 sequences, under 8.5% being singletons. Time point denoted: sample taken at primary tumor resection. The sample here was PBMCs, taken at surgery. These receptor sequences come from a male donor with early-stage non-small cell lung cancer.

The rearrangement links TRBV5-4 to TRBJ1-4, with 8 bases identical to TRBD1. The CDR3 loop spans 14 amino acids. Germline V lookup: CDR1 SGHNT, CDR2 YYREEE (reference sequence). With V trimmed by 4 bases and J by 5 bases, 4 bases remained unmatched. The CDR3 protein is CASSRDRKNEKLFF. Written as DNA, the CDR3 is TGTGCCAGCAGCCGGGACAGGAAGAATGAAAAACTGTTTTTT.

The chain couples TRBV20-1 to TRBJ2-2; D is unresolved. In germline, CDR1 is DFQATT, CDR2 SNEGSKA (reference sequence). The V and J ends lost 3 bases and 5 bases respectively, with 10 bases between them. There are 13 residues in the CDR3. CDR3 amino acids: CSARSALTGELFF. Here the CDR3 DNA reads TGCAGTGCTAGGAGCGCATTGACCGGGGAGCTGTTTTTT.

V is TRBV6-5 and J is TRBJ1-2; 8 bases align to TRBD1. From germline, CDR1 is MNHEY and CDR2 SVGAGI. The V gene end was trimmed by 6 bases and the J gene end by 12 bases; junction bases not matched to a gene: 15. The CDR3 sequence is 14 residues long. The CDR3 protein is CASSPRQGIFDHTF. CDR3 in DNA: TGTGCCAGCAGCCCGAGACAGGGGATTTTCGACCACACCTTC.

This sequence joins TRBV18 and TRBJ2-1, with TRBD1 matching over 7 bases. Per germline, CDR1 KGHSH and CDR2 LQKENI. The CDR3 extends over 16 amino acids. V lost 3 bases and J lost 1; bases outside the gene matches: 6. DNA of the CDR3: TGTGCCAGCTCACCCATTACAGGGGCTTCCTACAATGAGCAGTTCTTC. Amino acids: CASSPITGASYNEQFF.

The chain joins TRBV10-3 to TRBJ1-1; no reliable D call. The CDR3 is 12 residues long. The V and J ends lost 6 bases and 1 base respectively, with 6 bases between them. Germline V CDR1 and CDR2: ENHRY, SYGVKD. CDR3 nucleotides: TGTGCCATCAGGCACCCGAACACTGAAGCTTTCTTT. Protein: CAIRHPNTEAFF.

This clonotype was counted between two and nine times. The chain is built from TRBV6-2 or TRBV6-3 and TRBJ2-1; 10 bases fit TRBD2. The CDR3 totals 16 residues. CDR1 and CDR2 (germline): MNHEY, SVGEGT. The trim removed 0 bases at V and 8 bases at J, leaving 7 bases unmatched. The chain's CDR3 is CASSYSKREGHYEQFF. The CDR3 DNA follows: TGTGCCAGCAGTTACTCCAAGCGGGAGGGCCATTATGAGCAGTTCTTC.

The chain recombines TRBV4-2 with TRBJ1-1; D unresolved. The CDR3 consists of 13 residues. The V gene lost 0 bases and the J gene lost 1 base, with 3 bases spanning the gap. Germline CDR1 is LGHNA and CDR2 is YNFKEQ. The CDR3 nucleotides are TGTGCCAGCAGCCAAGAGCCGAACACTGAAGCTTTCTTT. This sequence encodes CASSQEPNTEAFF.

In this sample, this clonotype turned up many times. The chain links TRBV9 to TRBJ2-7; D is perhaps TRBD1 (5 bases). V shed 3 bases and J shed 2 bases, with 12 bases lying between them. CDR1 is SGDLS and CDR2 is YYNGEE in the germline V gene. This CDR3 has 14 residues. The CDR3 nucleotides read TGTGCCAGCAGCGCCACACAGGTTCCCTACGAGCAGTACTTC. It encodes CASSATQVPYEQYF.

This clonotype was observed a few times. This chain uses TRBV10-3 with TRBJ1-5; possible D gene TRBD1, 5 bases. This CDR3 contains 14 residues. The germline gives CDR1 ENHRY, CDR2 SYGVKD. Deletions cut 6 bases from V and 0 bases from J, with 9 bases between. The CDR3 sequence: CAISDSYSNQPQHF. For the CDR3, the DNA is TGTGCCATCAGCGACAGTTATAGCAATCAGCCCCAGCATTTT.

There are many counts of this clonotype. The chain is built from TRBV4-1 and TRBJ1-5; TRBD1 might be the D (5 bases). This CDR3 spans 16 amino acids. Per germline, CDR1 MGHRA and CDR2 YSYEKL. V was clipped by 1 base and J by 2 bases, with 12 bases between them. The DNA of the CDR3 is TGCGCCAGCAGCCAAGTGCCAGGGCCGGGCAATCAGCCCCAGCATTTT. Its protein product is CASSQVPGPGNQPQHF.

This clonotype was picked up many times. CDR3 DNA: TGTGCCATCAGGGAGGGGGGTGGTAAAAATGAGCAGTTCTTC. This codes for CAIREGGGKNEQFF. V and J are TRBV10-3 and TRBJ2-1; D is perhaps TRBD1 or TRBD2 (6 bases each). V dropped 6 bases and J dropped 7 bases, with 16 bases sitting between them. The CDR3 sequence is 14 residues long. Germline values: CDR1 ENHRY, CDR2 SYGVKD.

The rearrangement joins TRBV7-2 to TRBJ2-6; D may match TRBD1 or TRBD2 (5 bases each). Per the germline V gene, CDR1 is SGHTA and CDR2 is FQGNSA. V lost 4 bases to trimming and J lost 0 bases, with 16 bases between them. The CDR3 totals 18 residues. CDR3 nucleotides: TGTGCCAGCAGCTCGGGGCCCCCCGCGGACTCTGGGGCCAACGTCCTGACTTTC. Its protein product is CASSSGPPADSGANVLTF.

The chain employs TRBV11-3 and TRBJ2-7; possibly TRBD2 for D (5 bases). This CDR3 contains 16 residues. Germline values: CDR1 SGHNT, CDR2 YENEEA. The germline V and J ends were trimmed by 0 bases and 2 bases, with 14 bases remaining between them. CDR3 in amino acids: CASSLDGGGITYEQYF. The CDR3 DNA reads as TGTGCCAGCAGCTTAGATGGAGGTGGGATCACCTACGAGCAGTACTTC.

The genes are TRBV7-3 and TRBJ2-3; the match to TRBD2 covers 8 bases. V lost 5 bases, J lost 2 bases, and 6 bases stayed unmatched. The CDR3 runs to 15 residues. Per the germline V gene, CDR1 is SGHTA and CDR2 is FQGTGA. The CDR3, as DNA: TGTGCCAGCAGCCAGATAGCGGGGTACACAGATACGCAGTATTTT. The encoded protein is CASSQIAGYTDTQYF.

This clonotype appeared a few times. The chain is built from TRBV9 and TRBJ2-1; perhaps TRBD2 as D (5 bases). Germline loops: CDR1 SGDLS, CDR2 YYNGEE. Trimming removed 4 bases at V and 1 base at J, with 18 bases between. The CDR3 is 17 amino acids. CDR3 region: CASSHNTKTTSYNEQFF. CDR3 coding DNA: TGTGCCAGCAGCCACAATACTAAGACTACTTCCTACAATGAGCAGTTCTTC.

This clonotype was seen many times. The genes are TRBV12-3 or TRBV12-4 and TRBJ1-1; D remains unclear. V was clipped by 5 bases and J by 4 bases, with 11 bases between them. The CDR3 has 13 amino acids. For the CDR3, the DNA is TGTGCCAGCAGTCAAATCCTGGGCACTGAAGCTTTCTTT. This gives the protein CASSQILGTEAFF.

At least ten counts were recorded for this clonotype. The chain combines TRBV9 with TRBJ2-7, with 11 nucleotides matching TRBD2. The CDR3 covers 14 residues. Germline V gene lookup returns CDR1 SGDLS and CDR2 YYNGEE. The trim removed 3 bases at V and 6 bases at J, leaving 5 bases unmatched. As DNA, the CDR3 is TGTGCCAGCAGCGCCGGGACTAGCGGAGGCGAGCAGTACTTC. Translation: CASSAGTSGGEQYF.

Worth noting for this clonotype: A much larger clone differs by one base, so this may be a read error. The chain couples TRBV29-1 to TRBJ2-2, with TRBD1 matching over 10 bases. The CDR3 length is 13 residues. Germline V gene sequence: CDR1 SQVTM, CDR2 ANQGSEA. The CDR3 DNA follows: TGCAGCGCTGGACAGGGGGGCACCGGGGAGCCGTTTTTT. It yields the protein CSAGQGGTGEPFF.